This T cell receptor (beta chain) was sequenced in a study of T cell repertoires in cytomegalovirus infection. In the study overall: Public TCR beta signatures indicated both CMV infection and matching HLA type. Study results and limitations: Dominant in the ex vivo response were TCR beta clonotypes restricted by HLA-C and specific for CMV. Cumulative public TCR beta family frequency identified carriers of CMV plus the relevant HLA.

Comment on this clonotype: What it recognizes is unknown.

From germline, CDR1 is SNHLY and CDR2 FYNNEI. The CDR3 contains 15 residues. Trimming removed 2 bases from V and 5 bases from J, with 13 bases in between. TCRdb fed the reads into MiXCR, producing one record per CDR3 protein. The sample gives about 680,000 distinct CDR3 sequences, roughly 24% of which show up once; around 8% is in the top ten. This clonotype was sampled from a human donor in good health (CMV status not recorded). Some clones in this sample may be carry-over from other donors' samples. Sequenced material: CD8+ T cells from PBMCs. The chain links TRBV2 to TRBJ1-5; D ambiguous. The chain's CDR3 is CASSEMSEVDQPQHF. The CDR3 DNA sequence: TGTGCCAGCAGTGAAATGTCGGAGGTTGATCAGCCCCAGCATTTT. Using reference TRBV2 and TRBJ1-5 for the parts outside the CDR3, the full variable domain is EPEVTQTPSHQVTQMGQEVILRCVPISNHLYFYWYRQILGQKVEFLVSFYNNEISEKSEIFDDQFSVERPDGSNFTLKIRSTKLEDSAMYFCASSEMSEVDQPQHFGDGTRLSIL.